Following are 8 T cell receptor beta chains from one sample sequenced in a study of T cell changes during pregnancy in multiple sclerosis (dated by TCRdb to between 2017 and 2020). Library preparation employed the immunoSEQ multiplex PCR assay. As stored in TCRdb, this immuneACCESS dataset retains in-frame rearrangements with V and J assigned. A fraction of the clones does not appear; measured against another copy, unresolved V genes explain less than half of the discrepancy, and the remainder lacks a known reason. In all, the sample holds over 55,000 clones, and about 90% of those were seen once. The top ten constitute about 2.5% of the sample. The source was peripheral blood, collected in the first trimester of pregnancy. These receptors all stem from a female donor with multiple sclerosis, enrolled in a pregnancy study.

This chain joins TRBV7-2 and TRBJ2-7, with D possibly matching TRBD2 (5 bases). The V end was cut by 1 base, the J end by 1 base, with 17 bases between. CDR3 size: 17 residues. CDR1 and CDR2 from the germline V gene are SGHTA and FQGNSA. The CDR3 coding sequence is TGTGCCAGCAGCTTAGTTCGGATTTTAGAGGGTTCCTACGAGCAGTACTTC. It codes for CASSLVRILEGSYEQYF.

This clone was detected only once. V usage is TRBV7-9 and J usage is TRBJ2-1; D not resolved. The CDR3 is 10 residues long. Germline V CDR1 and CDR2: SEHNR, FQNEAQ (reference sequence). V lost 4 bases and J lost 11, with 6 bases in between. The CDR3 protein is CASSSDKQFF. As DNA, the CDR3 is TGTGCCAGCAGCTCCGACAAGCAGTTCTTC. The full variable domain, its missing parts supplied by reference TRBV7-9 and TRBJ2-1, is DTGVSQNPRHKITKRGQNVTFRCDPISEHNRLYWYRQTLGQGPEFLTYFQNEAQLEKSRLLSDRFSAERPKGSFSTLEIQRTEQGDSAMYLCASSSDKQFFGPGTRLTVL.

CDR3 bases: TGTGCCAGCAGCTTGAGGGTAGCGGGGCCCCAAGAGACCCAGTACTTC. This sequence encodes CASSLRVAGPQETQYF. This chain connects TRBV5-6 to TRBJ2-5; 8 nucleotides line up with TRBD2. The germline V gene has CDR1 SGHDT and CDR2 YYEEEE. The V segment lost 1 base and the J segment 1 base; nucleotides outside the gene matches: 6. There are 16 residues in the CDR3. The complete variable domain, with remaining parts taken from reference TRBV5-6 and TRBJ2-5, reads DAGVTQSPTHLIKTRGQQVTLRCSPKSGHDTVSWYQQALGQGPQFIFQYYEEEERQRGNFPDRFSGHQFPNYSSELNVNALLLGDSALYLCASSLRVAGPQETQYFGPGTRLLVL.

V gene TRBV27 combines with J gene TRBJ1-4, with 11 bases lining up with TRBD1. CDR3 length: 16 residues. Per the germline V gene, CDR1 is MNHEY and CDR2 is SMNVEV (reference sequence). Germline trimming cut 6 bases from V and 7 bases from J; bases unmatched to any gene: 10. The CDR3, as DNA: TGTGCCAGCAGCCAATGGACAGGGGGCGCCGGTGAAAAACTGTTTTTT. This encodes CASSQWTGGAGEKLFF.

This chain uses TRBV29-1 with TRBJ2-1; 8 bases are a match to TRBD2. V shed 1 base, J shed 0 bases, and the junction held 11 bases outside the gene matches. The CDR3 covers 18 residues. The germline V gene has CDR1 SQVTM and CDR2 ANQGSEA. CDR3: CSVEVPTSGYSSYNEQFF. The CDR3 DNA sequence: TGCAGCGTTGAAGTTCCCACTAGCGGATACAGCTCCTACAATGAGCAGTTCTTC.

The chain is built from TRBV28 and TRBJ2-1, with D perhaps matching TRBD2 (5 bases). The CDR3 consists of 22 residues. Germline CDR1 and CDR2: MDHEN and SYDVKM. Trimming removed 4 bases from V and 4 bases from J, with 35 bases in between. The CDR3 bases are TGTGCCAGCAGTTCAACCCCGGGATTTTTGGGCGACAAGCCCCTAATTTACAATGAGCAGTTCTTC. Residues: CASSSTPGFLGDKPLIYNEQFF.

The V gene is TRBV27, the J gene TRBJ2-7; the match to TRBD2 covers 15 bases. CDR3 size: 17 residues. The germline V gene encodes CDR1 MNHEY and CDR2 SMNVEV (reference sequence). V was clipped by 5 bases and J by 6 bases; unmatched bases: 11. The CDR3 DNA sequence: TGTGCCAGCAGTCCAGGACTAGCGGGAGGGTTAGGAAGCGAGCAGTACTTC. It specifies CASSPGLAGGLGSEQYF.

The rearrangement joins TRBV7-2 to TRBJ2-7; 11 nucleotides agree with TRBD2. This CDR3 region has 18 residues. Germline V lookup: CDR1 SGHTA, CDR2 FQGNSA. The J segment lost 5 bases and the V segment lost 2 bases, leaving 14 bases of the junction unmatched. The chain's CDR3 is CASSLLGPGTSGFHEQYF. The CDR3 nucleotides read TGTGCCAGCAGCTTACTCGGGCCCGGGACTAGCGGTTTCCACGAGCAGTACTTC.